The present entry profiles one TCR beta chain with its context. Its specificity is unknown. A read error may account for a junction end that differs from germline. Every sample yielded at least 6.5 million isolated PBMCs. The data belong to a study of blood T cells in healthy people across ages. Study-wide findings and caveats: Across the age range, TCR beta diversity per million T cells fell in a roughly linear way.

A sample-barcoded 5' primer and a J-beta primer mix were used in a second PCR of roughly 7 to 11 cycles. MiXCR was run by TCRdb on the 5' RACE reads, yielding one entry per CDR3 protein. This table has about 970,000 distinct CDR3 sequences, roughly half appearing once. Sequencing used blood. This TCR derives from a woman between 55 and 75 years old in good health.

This CDR3 reads CASSLAAWTGSSGTNVLTF. CDR3 bases: TGTGCCAGCAGTTTAGCAGCATGGACGGGAAGCTCTGGGACCAACGTCCTGACTTTC. The chain has TRBV12-3 or TRBV12-4 and TRBJ2-6; the D gene is possibly TRBD2 (5 bases). The CDR3 totals 19 residues.